This T cell receptor (beta chain) was obtained from a study of Graves' ophthalmopathy and Graves' hyperthyroidism. CDR3 length equals 15 residues. Germline V gives CDR1 SGDLS, CDR2 YYNGEE. V was clipped by 6 bases and J by 3 bases; unmatched bases: 11. Moderate-to-severe activity, CAS ≥3, NOSPECS ≥4 and a duration under 3 months were seen in donors with ophthalmopathy. Other autoimmune diseases, uncontrolled infections, pregnancy or lactation ruled patients out of participation. Reliance was placed on clinical symptoms, serum thyroxine, TRAb, thyroid ultrasound and orbital computed tomography for diagnosis. PBMCs had their origin in fresh peripheral blood (10 ml). RNA transcripts served as template for amplifying TCR beta CDR3 sequences. The first-round RT-PCR employed HTBI primers together with the Qiagen OneStep RT-PCR kit. A multiplex PCR was then performed as the second round. TCRdb called the multiplex PCR reads again in MiXCR, with one record for every CDR3 protein. The data contain 650,000 to 900,000 distinct CDR3 sequences, roughly 41% of them singletons.

The chain recombines TRBV9 with TRBJ1-1, with TRBD1 matching 7 bases. This sequence was found in an adult man with Graves' ophthalmopathy. Sample: peripheral blood. The CDR3 DNA is TGTGCCAGCAACGGAAGTTACAGGGGTTACACTGAAGCTTTCTTT. Translation: CASNGSYRGYTEAFF.